The rows below give T cell receptor beta chains drawn from one sample of a study of T cells after yellow fever vaccination. TCRdb re-called the 5' RACE reads through MiXCR, storing one row per CDR3 protein. The sample contains about 400,000 distinct CDR3 sequences, around 6.5% of which appear only once. The specimen comprised PBMCs, sampled 5 days after the yellow fever booster vaccination. Receptors were obtained from a man younger than 45 who received the YFV17D yellow fever vaccine. The CDR3 runs from the conserved cysteine through the conserved F or W. The D gene is left open where the match is weak. Size is stated for part of the rows, as once, few or many counts, or as a class when the clone is expanded.

J	V	size	D	DNA	CDR3
TRBJ2-4	TRBV9	NA	NA	TGTGCCAGCAGCGTCGGCAGGGAGGCCAAAAACATTCAGTACTTC	CASSVGREAKNIQYF
TRBJ2-7	TRBV5-6	few	NA	TGTGCCAGCAGCCCCTATCAGGGATCCTACGAGCAGTACTTC	CASSPYQGSYEQYF
TRBJ2-5	TRBV5-1	many	TRBD1	TGCGCCAGCAGCAAAGGACAGGGGGCAGAGACCCAGTACTTC	CASSKGQGAETQYF
TRBJ2-1	TRBV28	many	TRBD2	TGTGCCAGCAGTTCAGCGGGGAGCTCCTACAATGAGCAGTTCTTC	CASSSAGSSYNEQFF
TRBJ2-1	TRBV2	few	TRBD1	TGTGCCAGCAGTCGGGACAGGGGATCCCACAATGAGCAGTTCTTC	CASSRDRGSHNEQFF
TRBJ1-4	TRBV20-1	many	NA	TGCAGTGCTAGAGCATCGAGTGGGGTGGAAAAACTGTTTTTT	CSARASSGVEKLFF
TRBJ2-2	TRBV6-5	few	NA	TGTGCCAGCAGTTATAATGCTTTAGGGGAGCTGTTTTTT	CASSYNALGELFF
TRBJ2-6	TRBV6-1	many	NA	TGTGCCACCCATAACGAGGCTGGGGCCAACGTCCTGACTTTC	CATHNEAGANVLTF
TRBJ2-7	TRBV6-5	NA	NA	TGTGCCAGCAGTTCCCCGTCTATCTACGAGCAGTACTTC	CASSSPSIYEQYF
TRBJ2-1	TRBV5-1	many	TRBD2	TGCGCCAGCAGCTACCGTGGGGGGGAGCCTTACAATGAGCAGTTCTTC	CASSYRGGEPYNEQFF
TRBJ2-3	TRBV7-2	many	NA	TGTGCCAGCGGAATGACCCTGGACACAGATACGCAGTATTTT	CASGMTLDTDTQYF
TRBJ2-7	TRBV12-3/TRBV12-4	many	NA	TGTGCCAGCAGCCTAGGGGGGACGGGAGAGCAGTACTTC	CASSLGGTGEQYF
TRBJ2-5	TRBV10-1	once	NA	TGCGCCAGCAGTGAGCAGGGACAAGAGACCCAGTACTTC	CASSEQGQETQYF
TRBJ2-7	TRBV7-9	many	TRBD1	TGTGCCAGCAGCTTATTGGTCACAGGGGACGAGCAGTACTTC	CASSLLVTGDEQYF
TRBJ2-3	TRBV4-3	NA	NA	TGCGCCAGCAGCCAAGTAGGGAAGGGGGTCCTCGGAGGCACAGATACGCAGTATTTT	CASSQVGKGVLGGTDTQYF
TRBJ1-6	TRBV20-1	many	NA	TGCAGTGCTAGGGCAGGGAATTCACCCCTCCACTTT	CSARAGNSPLHF
TRBJ1-3	TRBV7-2	NA	NA	TGTGCCAGCAGCTTGATCCTCGGAAACACCATATATTTT	CASSLILGNTIYF
TRBJ1-2	TRBV20-1	NA	NA	TGCAGTGCTAGTTGGCCCAGGAACTATGGCTACACCTTC	CSASWPRNYGYTF
TRBJ2-7	TRBV3-1	few	NA	TGTGCCAGCAGCCAAGTTCAGGACTACCCCTACGAGCAGTACTTC	CASSQVQDYPYEQYF
TRBJ2-4	TRBV19	few	NA	TGTGCCAGTAGTACCCCCGGACACCTAGCCAAAAACATTCAGTACTTC	CASSTPGHLAKNIQYF
TRBJ2-7	TRBV7-2	few	NA	TGTGCCAGCAGCTTAGGAACAGCGGCCTACGAGCAGTACTTC	CASSLGTAAYEQYF
TRBJ1-2	TRBV3-1	many	NA	TGTGCCAGCAGCCAAGAGGCAACCCTTGGTGGCTACACCTTC	CASSQEATLGGYTF
TRBJ2-3	TRBV20-1	NA	TRBD2	TGCAGTGCTATAGGGACTAGCGGGATCACAGATACGCAGTATTTT	CSAIGTSGITDTQYF